This TCR beta chain was sequenced for a study of naive and memory T cell subsets. Findings and caveats of the study: Gini index rose across naive, CM, EM and EMRA in CD4 and CD8. Naive repertoires, especially CD8, held a few larger clonotypes, possibly memory cells re-expressing CD45RA. TCR counts from RNA may reflect activation-linked expression changes.

Trimming took off 4 bases at V and 5 bases at J, with 15 bases between the two ends. CDR1 and CDR2 from the germline V gene are MGHRA and YSYEKL. CDR3 size: 14 residues. For this clonotype: Its matching antigen is unknown.

Both TRBC1 and TRBC2 were covered by a beta constant-region primer of two equimolar oligonucleotides. The ligated cDNA underwent four PCR rounds using SP2 and nested alpha and beta constant-region primers. One entry per CDR3 protein results from TCRdb running MiXCR on the UMI-ligation and nested PCR reads. Among under 150,000 distinct CDR3 sequences listed, more than 15% were seen once. Cells stained for CD3, CD4, CD8, CD45RA, CD27 and viability were sorted into four CD45RA/CD27 subsets. The gene calls are TRBV4-1 and TRBJ2-7; no firm D call. The sample taken for sequencing was naive CD8+ T cells from blood. This sequence originates from a human donor in good health. The CDR3 DNA reads TGCGCCAGCAGCCCCTCACAGCCGGATAACGAGCAGTACTTC. Amino acid sequence: CASSPSQPDNEQYF.